This T cell receptor beta chain was captured by sequencing in a study of beta chain features in type 1 diabetes. Every donor had blood drawn once into heparin, around 120 mL on average. The CDR3 is 15 amino acids. Per germline, CDR1 MDHEN and CDR2 SYDVKM. Trimming stripped 1 base from V and 2 bases from J, with 9 bases between. As every portion of the isolated RNA was reverse transcribed, the sequencing read expressed TCRB transcripts. Using immunoSEQ multiplex PCR, the repertoire was profiled, and TCRdb retains in-frame clones only, with some absent. Of a few hundred thousand clones listed, 9.5% to 13% are singletons. Study results and caveats: Small HLA sub-analyses could not settle whether HLA shapes TCRB rearrangement.

This clone was seen more than once but under ten times. Antigen: not known. The specimen sequenced was central memory CD4+ T cells from blood. This chain uses TRBV28 with TRBJ1-5; D remains ambiguous. The TCR was taken from a man between 18 and 29 years old in good health. The CDR3 reads CASSLLRAGNQPQHF. DNA for the CDR3: TGTGCCAGCAGTTTATTACGAGCGGGCAATCAGCCCCAGCATTTT.